These 16 T cell receptor beta chains came from one sample sequenced in a study of T cell responses to AZD1222 COVID-19 vaccine. Only in-frame clones appear in the TCRdb table, and some are missing; sequencing was by immunoSEQ multiplex PCR. Here the sample spans approximately 100,000 clones, roughly nine tenths being singletons. Sequencing was performed on peripheral blood, taken on day 0 of AZD1222 vaccination. The receptors stem from an adult in good health.

The chain carries TRBV2 and TRBJ1-1, with D unclear. Looked up from germline, CDR1 is SNHLY and CDR2 is FYNNEI. This CDR3 is 12 amino acids long. Trimming shortened V by 7 bases and J by 0 bases, and 6 bases separated the two germline ends. CDR3 DNA sequence: TGTGCCAGCACTAGTATGAACACTGAAGCTTTCTTT. Translating gives CASTSMNTEAFF.

The V call is TRBV29-1, the J call TRBJ1-6; 8 bases are shared with TRBD1. With V trimmed by 8 bases and J by 7 bases, 7 bases remained unmatched. Per the germline V gene, CDR1 is SQVTM and CDR2 is ANQGSEA. This CDR3 is built from 13 residues. The CDR3 loop reads CSTKQGENSPLHF. CDR3 DNA: TGCAGCACCAAACAGGGGGAGAATTCACCCCTCCACTTT.

The CDR3, as DNA: TGTGCCAGCAGTTTATCCAAAGGACAGTCAGCCGTTCGCGGCCAGCCCCAGCATTTT. This gives the protein CASSLSKGQSAVRGQPQHF. This rearrangement joins TRBV28 to TRBJ1-5, with D perhaps TRBD1 (6 bases). Germline V gene lookup returns CDR1 MDHEN and CDR2 SYDVKM. The V end was cut by 1 base, the J end by 7 bases, with 26 bases between. The CDR3 is 19 amino acids.

The chain uses TRBV20-1 and TRBJ1-2; D not resolved. V dropped 0 bases and J dropped 5 bases, with 4 bases sitting between them. CDR1 and CDR2 (germline): DFQATT, SNEGSKA (reference sequence). This CDR3 region has 11 residues. The CDR3 DNA reads TGCAGTGCTAGAGAGGGGTATGGCTACACCTTC. It translates to CSAREGYGYTF.

This clone was counted a few times. CDR3 region: CASRGHIYGYTF. As DNA, the CDR3 is TGTGCCAGCAGAGGACACATCTATGGCTACACCTTC. This rearrangement joins TRBV3-1 (or the pseudogene TRBV3-2) to TRBJ1-2; a possible D gene is TRBD1 (5 bases). The germline CDR1 and CDR2 sequences are LGHDT and YNNKEL (reference sequence). V shed 6 bases and J shed 4 bases, with 9 bases lying between them. CDR3 length: 12 amino acids.

The chain links TRBV9 to TRBJ1-6, with 7 bases aligning to TRBD1. The CDR3 runs to 17 residues. With 3 bases clipped from V and 9 bases from J, the junction kept 15 bases outside the gene matches. Per the germline V gene, CDR1 is SGDLS and CDR2 is YYNGEE. The CDR3 loop reads CASSGTFRDSKVSPLHF. The CDR3 DNA reads TGTGCCAGCAGCGGTACATTTAGGGACAGCAAGGTTTCACCCCTCCACTTT.

V is TRBV9 and J is TRBJ1-2, with D possibly TRBD1 on 5 matching bases. V gave up 3 bases and J gave up 3 bases, with 18 bases separating them. The germline V gene has CDR1 SGDLS and CDR2 YYNGEE. This CDR3 region has 16 residues. The CDR3 nucleotides are TGTGCCAGCAGCGACCGGGACCGAGATGAGGACTATGGCTACACCTTC. Protein sequence: CASSDRDRDEDYGYTF.

The chain links TRBV5-8 to TRBJ1-4; D gene ambiguous. The length of the CDR3 is 11 residues. CDR1 is SGHTS and CDR2 is YDEGEE in the germline V gene. Trimming cost V 2 bases and J 8 bases, with 4 bases left between them. The CDR3 coding sequence is TGTGCCAGCAGCTTACGGGAAAAACTGTTTTTT. As protein: CASSLREKLFF.

The V call is TRBV5-1, the J call TRBJ1-6, with 7 bases fitting TRBD1. CDR3 length: 16 amino acids. Germline CDR1 SGHRS, CDR2 YFSETQ. J gave up 4 bases and V 0 bases, and 4 bases lay outside the gene matches. The CDR3 region has the DNA TGCGCCAGCAGCTTGGCCCCGGGACAGTATAATTCACCCCTCCACTTT. Translating it yields CASSLAPGQYNSPLHF.

The V gene is TRBV5-1, the J gene TRBJ2-1, with D uncertain. CDR1 is SGHRS and CDR2 is YFSETQ in the germline V gene. The V end lost 0 bases, the J end lost 8 bases, and 12 bases lay between the germline ends. The CDR3 is made up of 14 amino acids. CDR3 DNA: TGCGCCAGCAGCTTGGATCCCAGTGCGGATGAGCAGTTCTTC. Encoded protein: CASSLDPSADEQFF.

V gene TRBV28 combines with J gene TRBJ2-3; the match to TRBD1 covers 10 bases. The CDR3 covers 16 residues. Germline V gene data show CDR1 as MDHEN and CDR2 as SYDVKM. With 6 bases clipped from V and 4 bases from J, the junction kept 10 bases outside the gene matches. The CDR3 DNA follows: TGTGCCAGCAGCAAGCCCGGGACAGGGGCGGCAGATACGCAGTATTTT. Residues: CASSKPGTGAADTQYF.

The rearrangement uses TRBV5-1 and TRBJ2-2, with D perhaps matching TRBD2 (7 bases). From germline, CDR1 is SGHRS and CDR2 YFSETQ. V lost 5 bases and J lost 3, with 17 bases in between. The CDR3 consists of 16 residues. This chain's CDR3 is CASRVRGGEDTGELFF. CDR3 sequence (DNA): TGCGCCAGCAGAGTCAGGGGAGGGGAGGACACCGGGGAGCTGTTTTTT.

CDR3 protein: CAISESGVTYEQYF. The CDR3 nucleotides are TGTGCCATCAGTGAGTCGGGGGTAACCTACGAGCAGTACTTC. The chain joins TRBV10-3 to TRBJ2-7, with D possibly called TRBD1 or TRBD2 (5 bases each). Germline assignment: CDR1 ENHRY and CDR2 SYGVKD. Trimming pared 0 bases from V and 2 bases from J, leaving 8 bases between. CDR3 size: 14 residues.

The rearrangement links TRBV5-1 to TRBJ1-6; D is unclear. V lost 3 bases and J lost 6, with 10 bases in between. This CDR3 contains 14 residues. Germline V gene data show CDR1 as SGHRS and CDR2 as YFSETQ. The CDR3 here is CASSYQAGNSPLHF. The CDR3 DNA sequence: TGCGCCAGCAGCTATCAGGCGGGTAATTCACCCCTCCACTTT.

The chain recombines TRBV6-6 with TRBJ2-5; D remains ambiguous. CDR1 MNHNY and CDR2 SVGAGI come from the germline V gene (reference sequence). V lost 7 bases and J 1 base, leaving 19 bases between the germline ends. The CDR3 is made up of 16 amino acids. CDR3 DNA sequence: TGTGCCAGCACCGCCGTGTTACAGCTCGTCCAAGAGACCCAGTACTTC. Protein: CASTAVLQLVQETQYF.

The chain combines TRBV18 with TRBJ1-3; D may be TRBD1 (5 bases). Germline assignment: CDR1 KGHSH and CDR2 LQKENI. The V gene lost 3 bases and the J gene lost 0 bases, with 12 bases spanning the gap. The CDR3 totals 16 residues. Here the CDR3 DNA reads TGTGCCAGCTCACCTACCAGGGCTTACTCTGGAAACACCATATATTTT. Translation: CASSPTRAYSGNTIYF.